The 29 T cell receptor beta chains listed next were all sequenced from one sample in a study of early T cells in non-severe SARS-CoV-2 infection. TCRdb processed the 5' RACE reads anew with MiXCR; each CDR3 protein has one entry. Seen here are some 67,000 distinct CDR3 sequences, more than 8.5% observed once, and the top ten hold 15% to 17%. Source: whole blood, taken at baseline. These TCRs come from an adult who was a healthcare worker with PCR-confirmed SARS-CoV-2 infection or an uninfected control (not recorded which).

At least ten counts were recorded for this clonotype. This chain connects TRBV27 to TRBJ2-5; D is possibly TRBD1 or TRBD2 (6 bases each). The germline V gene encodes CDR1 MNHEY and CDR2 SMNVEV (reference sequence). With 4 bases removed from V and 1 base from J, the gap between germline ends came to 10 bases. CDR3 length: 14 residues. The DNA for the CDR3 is TGTGCCAGCAGTTCCAGGGGAGGCCAAGAGACCCAGTACTTC. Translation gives CASSSRGGQETQYF.

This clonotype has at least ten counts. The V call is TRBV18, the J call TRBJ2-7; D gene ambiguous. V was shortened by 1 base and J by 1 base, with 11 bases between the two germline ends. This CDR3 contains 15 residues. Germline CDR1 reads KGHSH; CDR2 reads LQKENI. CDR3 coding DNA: TGTGCCAGCTCACCACAAAAGGGCTCATCCTACGAGCAGTACTTC. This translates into CASSPQKGSSYEQYF.

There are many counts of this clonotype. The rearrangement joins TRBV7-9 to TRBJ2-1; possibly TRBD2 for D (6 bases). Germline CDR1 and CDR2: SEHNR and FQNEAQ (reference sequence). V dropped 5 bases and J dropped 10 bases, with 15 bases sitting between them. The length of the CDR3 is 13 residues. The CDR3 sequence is CASSLRLGEEQFF. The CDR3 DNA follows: TGTGCCAGCAGCCTCAGACTAGGGGAGGAGCAGTTCTTC.

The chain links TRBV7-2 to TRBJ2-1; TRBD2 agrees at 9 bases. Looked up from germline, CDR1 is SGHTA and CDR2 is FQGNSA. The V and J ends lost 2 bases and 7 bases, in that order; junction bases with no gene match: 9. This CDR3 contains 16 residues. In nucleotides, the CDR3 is TGTGCCAGCAGCTTAAGGGGGACTAGCATCGGGAATGAGCAGTTCTTC. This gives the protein CASSLRGTSIGNEQFF.

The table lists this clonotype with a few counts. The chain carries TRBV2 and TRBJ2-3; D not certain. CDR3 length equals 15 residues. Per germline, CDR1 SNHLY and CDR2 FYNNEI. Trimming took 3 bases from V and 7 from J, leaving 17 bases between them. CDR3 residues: CASSDLVGPPNTQYF. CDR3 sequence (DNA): TGTGCCAGCAGTGACTTGGTCGGACCCCCGAATACGCAGTATTTT.

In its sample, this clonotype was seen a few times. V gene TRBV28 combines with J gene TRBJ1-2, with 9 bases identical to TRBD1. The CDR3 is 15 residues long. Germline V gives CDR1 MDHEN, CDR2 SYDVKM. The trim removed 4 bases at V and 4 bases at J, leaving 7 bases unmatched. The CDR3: CASSSGQGRSYGYTF. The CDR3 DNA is TGTGCCAGCAGTTCGGGACAGGGTAGGAGCTATGGCTACACCTTC.

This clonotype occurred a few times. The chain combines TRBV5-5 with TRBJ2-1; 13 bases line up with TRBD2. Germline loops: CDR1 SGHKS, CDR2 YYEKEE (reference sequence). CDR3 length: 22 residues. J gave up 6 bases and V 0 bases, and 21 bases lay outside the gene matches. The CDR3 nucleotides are TGTGCCAGCAGCTTGGCCGGGACAGGGGGACTAGCGGGACCCTCTATTGGCAATGAGCAGTTCTTC. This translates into CASSLAGTGGLAGPSIGNEQFF.

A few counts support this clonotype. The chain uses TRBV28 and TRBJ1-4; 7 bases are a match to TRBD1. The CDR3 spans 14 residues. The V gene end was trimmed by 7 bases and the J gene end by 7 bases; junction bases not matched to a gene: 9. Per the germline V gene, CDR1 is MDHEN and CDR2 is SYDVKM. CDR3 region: CASTVQGDVEKLFF. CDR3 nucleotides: TGTGCCAGCACGGTCCAGGGGGACGTTGAAAAACTGTTTTTT.

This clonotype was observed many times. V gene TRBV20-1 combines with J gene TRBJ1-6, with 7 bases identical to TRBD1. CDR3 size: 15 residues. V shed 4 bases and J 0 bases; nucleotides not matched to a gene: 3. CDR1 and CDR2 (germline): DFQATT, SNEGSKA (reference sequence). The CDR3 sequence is CSAIRQGSYNSPLHF. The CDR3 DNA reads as TGCAGTGCTATAAGACAGGGCTCCTATAATTCACCCCTCCACTTT.

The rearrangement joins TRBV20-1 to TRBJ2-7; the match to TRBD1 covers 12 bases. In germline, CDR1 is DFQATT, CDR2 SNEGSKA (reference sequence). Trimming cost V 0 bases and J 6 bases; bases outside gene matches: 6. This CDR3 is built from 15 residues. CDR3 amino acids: CSARDLGQGAAEQYF. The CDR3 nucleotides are TGCAGTGCTAGAGATTTGGGACAGGGGGCGGCCGAGCAGTACTTC.

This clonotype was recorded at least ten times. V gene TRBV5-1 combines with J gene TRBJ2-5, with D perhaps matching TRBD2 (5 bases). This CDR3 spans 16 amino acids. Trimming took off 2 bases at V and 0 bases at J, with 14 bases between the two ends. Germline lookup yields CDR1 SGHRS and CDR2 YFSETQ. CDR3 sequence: CASSFERRQYQETQYF. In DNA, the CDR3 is TGCGCCAGCAGCTTCGAGCGGAGGCAGTACCAAGAGACCCAGTACTTC.

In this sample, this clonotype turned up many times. The CDR3 sequence: CASSSGTAQETQYF. The CDR3 DNA reads TGTGCCAGCAGCTCCGGGACAGCCCAAGAGACCCAGTACTTC. The chain links TRBV7-9 to TRBJ2-5; 7 bases are shared with TRBD1. Germline CDR1 is SEHNR and CDR2 is FQNEAQ (reference sequence). The CDR3 length is 14 residues. V gave up 4 bases and J gave up 1 base; unmatched junction bases: 3.

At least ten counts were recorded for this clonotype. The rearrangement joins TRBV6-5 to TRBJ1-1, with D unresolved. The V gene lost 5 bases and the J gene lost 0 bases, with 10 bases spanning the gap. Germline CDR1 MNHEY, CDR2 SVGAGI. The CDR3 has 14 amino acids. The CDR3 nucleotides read TGTGCCAGCAGTCCCGCGATTTTGAACACTGAAGCTTTCTTT. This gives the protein CASSPAILNTEAFF.

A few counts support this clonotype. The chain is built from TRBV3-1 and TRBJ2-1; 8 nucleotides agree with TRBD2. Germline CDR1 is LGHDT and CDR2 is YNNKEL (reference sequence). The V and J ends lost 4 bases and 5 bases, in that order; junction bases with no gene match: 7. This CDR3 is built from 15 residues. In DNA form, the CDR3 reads TGTGCCAGCAGCCGTCTGGGGCGGGGGGACAATGAGCAGTTCTTC. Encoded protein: CASSRLGRGDNEQFF.

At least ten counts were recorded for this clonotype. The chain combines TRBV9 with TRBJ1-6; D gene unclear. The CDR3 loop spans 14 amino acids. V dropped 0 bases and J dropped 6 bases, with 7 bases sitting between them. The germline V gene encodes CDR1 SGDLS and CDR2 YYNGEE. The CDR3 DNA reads TGTGCCAGCAGCGTAGCACAGTCTAATTCACCCCTCCACTTT. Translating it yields CASSVAQSNSPLHF. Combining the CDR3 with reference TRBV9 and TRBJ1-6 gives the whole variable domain DSGVTQTPKHLITATGQRVTLRCSPRSGDLSVYWYQQSLDQGLQFLIQYYNGEERAKGNILERFSAQQFPDLHSELNLSSLELGDSALYFCASSVAQSNSPLHFGNGTRLTVT.

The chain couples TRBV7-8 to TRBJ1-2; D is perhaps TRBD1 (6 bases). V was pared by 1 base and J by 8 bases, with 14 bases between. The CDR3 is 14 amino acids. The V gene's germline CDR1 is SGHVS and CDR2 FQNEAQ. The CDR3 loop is CASSLVDQTGGYTF. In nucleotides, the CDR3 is TGTGCCAGCAGCTTAGTCGACCAGACAGGCGGCTACACCTTC.

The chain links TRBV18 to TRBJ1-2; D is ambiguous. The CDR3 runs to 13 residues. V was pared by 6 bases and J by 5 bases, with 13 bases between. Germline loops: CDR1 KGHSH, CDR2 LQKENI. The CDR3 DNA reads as TGTGCCAGCTCCCAGCAAGGAAGATATGGCTACACCTTC. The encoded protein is CASSQQGRYGYTF.

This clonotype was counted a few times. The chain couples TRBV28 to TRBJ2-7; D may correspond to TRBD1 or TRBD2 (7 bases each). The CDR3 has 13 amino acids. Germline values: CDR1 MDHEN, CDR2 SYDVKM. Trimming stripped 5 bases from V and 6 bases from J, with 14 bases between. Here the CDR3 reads CASSPGGATEQYF. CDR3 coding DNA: TGTGCCAGCAGTCCAGGGGGGGCTACCGAGCAGTACTTC. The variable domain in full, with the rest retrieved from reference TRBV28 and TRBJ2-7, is DVKVTQSSRYLVKRTGEKVFLECVQDMDHENMFWYRQDPGLGLRLIYFSYDVKMKEKGDIPEGYSVSREKKERFSLILESASTNQTSMYLCASSPGGATEQYFGPGTRLTVT.

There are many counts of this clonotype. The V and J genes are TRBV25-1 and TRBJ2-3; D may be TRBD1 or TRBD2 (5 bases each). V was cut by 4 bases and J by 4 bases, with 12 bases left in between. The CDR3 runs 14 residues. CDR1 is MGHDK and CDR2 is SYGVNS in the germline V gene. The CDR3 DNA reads TGTGCCAGCAGTGGGGGATTGGGGGCAGATACGCAGTATTTT. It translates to CASSGGLGADTQYF.

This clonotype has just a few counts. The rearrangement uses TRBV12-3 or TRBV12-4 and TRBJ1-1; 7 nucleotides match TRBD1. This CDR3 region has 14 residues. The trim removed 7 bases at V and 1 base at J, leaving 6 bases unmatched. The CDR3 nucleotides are TGTGCCAGCACCCACGGGACAGCGAACACTGAAGCTTTCTTT. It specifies CASTHGTANTEAFF.

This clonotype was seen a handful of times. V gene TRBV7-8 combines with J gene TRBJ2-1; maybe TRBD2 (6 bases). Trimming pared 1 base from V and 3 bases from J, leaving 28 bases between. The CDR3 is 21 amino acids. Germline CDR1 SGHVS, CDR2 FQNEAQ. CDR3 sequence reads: CASSLVRPGLALDHYYNEQFF. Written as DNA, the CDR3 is TGTGCCAGCAGCTTAGTTCGCCCTGGCCTAGCGCTGGATCACTACTACAATGAGCAGTTCTTC.

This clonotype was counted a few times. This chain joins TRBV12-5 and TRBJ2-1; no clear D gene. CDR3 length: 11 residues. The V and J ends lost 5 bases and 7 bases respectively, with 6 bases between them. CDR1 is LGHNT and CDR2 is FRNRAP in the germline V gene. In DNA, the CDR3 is TGTGCTAGTGGTCCCCTTAATGAGCAGTTCTTC. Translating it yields CASGPLNEQFF.

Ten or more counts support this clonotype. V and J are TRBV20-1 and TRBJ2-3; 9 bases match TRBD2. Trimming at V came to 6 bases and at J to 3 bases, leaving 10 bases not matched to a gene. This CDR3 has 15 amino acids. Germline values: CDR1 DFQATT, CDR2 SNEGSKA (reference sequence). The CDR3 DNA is TGCAGTGCCCTTATTAGCGGGAGTGGGACAGATACGCAGTATTTT. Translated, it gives CSALISGSGTDTQYF.

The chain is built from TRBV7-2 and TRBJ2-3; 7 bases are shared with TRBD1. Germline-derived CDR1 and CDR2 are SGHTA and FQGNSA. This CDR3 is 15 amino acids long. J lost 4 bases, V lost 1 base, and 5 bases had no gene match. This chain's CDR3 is CASSLGDRVPDTQYF. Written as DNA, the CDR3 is TGTGCCAGCAGCTTAGGTGACAGGGTCCCAGATACGCAGTATTTT. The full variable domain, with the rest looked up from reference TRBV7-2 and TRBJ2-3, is GAGVSQSPSNKVTEKGKDVELRCDPISGHTALYWYRQSLGQGLEFLIYFQGNSAPDKSGLPSDRFSAERTGGSVSTLTIQRTQQEDSAVYLCASSLGDRVPDTQYFGPGTRLTVL.

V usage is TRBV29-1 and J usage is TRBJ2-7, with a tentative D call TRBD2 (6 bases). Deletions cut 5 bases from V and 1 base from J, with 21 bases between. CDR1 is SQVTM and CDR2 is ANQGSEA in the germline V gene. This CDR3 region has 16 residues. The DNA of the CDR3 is TGCAGCGTTACGATCCCTGGCCCGGGAGTGTCCTACGAGCAGTACTTC. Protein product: CSVTIPGPGVSYEQYF.

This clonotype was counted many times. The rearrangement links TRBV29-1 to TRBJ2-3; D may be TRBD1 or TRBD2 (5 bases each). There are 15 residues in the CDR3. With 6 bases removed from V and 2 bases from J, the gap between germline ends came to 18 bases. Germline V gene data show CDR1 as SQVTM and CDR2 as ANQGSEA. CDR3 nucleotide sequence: TGCAGCGTCTCCGGGACGGCAGTCCTCACAGATACGCAGTATTTT. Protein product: CSVSGTAVLTDTQYF.

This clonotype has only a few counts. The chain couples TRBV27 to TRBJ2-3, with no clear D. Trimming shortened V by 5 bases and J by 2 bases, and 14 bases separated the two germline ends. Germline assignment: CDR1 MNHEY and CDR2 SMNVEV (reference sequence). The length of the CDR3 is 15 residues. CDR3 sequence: CASSPGHLDTDTQYF. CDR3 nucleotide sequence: TGTGCCAGCAGTCCGGGCCACCTCGACACAGATACGCAGTATTTT.

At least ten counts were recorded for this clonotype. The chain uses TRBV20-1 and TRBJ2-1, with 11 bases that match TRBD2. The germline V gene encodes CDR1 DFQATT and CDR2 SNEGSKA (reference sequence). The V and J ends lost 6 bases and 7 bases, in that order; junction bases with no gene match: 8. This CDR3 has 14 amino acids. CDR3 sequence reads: CSANSGRAGNEQFF. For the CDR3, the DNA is TGCAGTGCAAATAGCGGGAGGGCCGGTAATGAGCAGTTCTTC.

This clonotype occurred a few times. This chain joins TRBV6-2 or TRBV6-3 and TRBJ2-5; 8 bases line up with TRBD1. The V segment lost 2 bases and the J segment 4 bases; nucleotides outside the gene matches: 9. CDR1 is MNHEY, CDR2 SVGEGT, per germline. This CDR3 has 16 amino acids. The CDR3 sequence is CASSYGPDRDGETQYF. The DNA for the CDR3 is TGTGCCAGCAGTTACGGACCGGACAGGGACGGAGAGACCCAGTACTTC.